This is a list of T cell receptor beta chains from one sample in a study of CD8+ T cells in alopecia areata. TCRdb's copy holds only in-frame clones and misses some; the assay was immunoSEQ multiplex PCR. The table includes 110,000 or so clones, approximately 59% detected once. The sample taken for sequencing was CD8+ T cells sorted from blood. The origin of the receptors is a human donor in good health. The CDR3 runs from the conserved cysteine through the conserved F or W. The D gene is left open where the match is weak. Expanded clones get a size class; other rows say once, few or many, or leave the size out.

V gene	CDR3 length	clone size	J gene	D gene	CDR3 DNA	CDR3 protein
TRBV2	13	NA	TRBJ2-3	NA	TGTGCCAGCAGTGACCCTCCAGCAGATACGCAGTATTTT	CASSDPPADTQYF
TRBV5-1	11	once	TRBJ1-2	NA	TGCGCCAGCAGCTCAGGGTTGGGCTACACCTTC	CASSSGLGYTF
TRBV28	14	NA	TRBJ2-5	NA	TGTGCCAGCAGGCTAGACAGGAACCAAGAGACCCAGTACTTC	CASRLDRNQETQYF
TRBV10-3	14	few	TRBJ2-3	NA	TGTGCCATCAGGACCGGGATTCGCACAGATACGCAGTATTTT	CAIRTGIRTDTQYF
TRBV7-7	13	few	TRBJ2-5	NA	TGTGCTAGCAGCCTCCGGGGAGGAGAGACCCAGTACTTC	CASSLRGGETQYF
TRBV30	14	NA	TRBJ2-5	TRBD1	TGTGCCAGCAGCCGACGACAGGGCCCAGAGACCCAGTACTTC	CASSRRQGPETQYF
TRBV12-5	14	NA	TRBJ1-2	NA	TGTGCTAGTGGTTTGGTAATAGGGAACTATGGCTACACCTTC	CASGLVIGNYGYTF
TRBV28	14	NA	TRBJ2-7	NA	TGTGCCAGCAGTTTCGACAGAAGCTCCTACGAGCAGTACTTC	CASSFDRSSYEQYF
TRBV29-1	13	NA	TRBJ2-5	NA	TGCAGCGCCTGGAGGGGGATCGGGGAGACCCAGTACTTC	CSAWRGIGETQYF
TRBV2	12	NA	TRBJ2-5	NA	TGTGCCAGCAGCGCAGGGGCAGAGACCCAGTACTTC	CASSAGAETQYF
TRBV29-1	14	once	TRBJ1-1	TRBD1	TGCAGCGTTGAAGGACAGGGCCTCAACACTGAAGCTTTCTTT	CSVEGQGLNTEAFF
TRBV7-9	10	few	TRBJ2-7	NA	TGTGCCAGCGGAGGGACCGAGCAGTACTTC	CASGGTEQYF
TRBV25-1	14	NA	TRBJ1-5	TRBD1	TGTGCCAGCAGGGCCGGGACAGGGAATCAGCCCCAGCATTTT	CASRAGTGNQPQHF
TRBV28	15	NA	TRBJ2-7	TRBD1	TGTGCCAGCAGACCCGGACAGGGGGCCGCCTACGAGCAGTACTTC	CASRPGQGAAYEQYF
TRBV9	14	NA	TRBJ2-5	NA	TGTGCCAGCAGCTCTTTCGACAGGAGAGAGACCCAGTACTTC	CASSSFDRRETQYF
TRBV5-6	15	NA	TRBJ1-1	NA	TGTGCCAGCAGCTGGGGGCCGGACGCTGGCACTGAAGCTTTCTTT	CASSWGPDAGTEAFF
TRBV25-1	15	NA	TRBJ2-5	NA	TGTGCCAGCAGGGGCAGGGGACGGCGGGAAGAGACCCAGTACTTC	CASRGRGRREETQYF
TRBV2	16	NA	TRBJ1-4	NA	TGTGCCAGCAGTGGAACAGGTGGAGCAACTAATGAAAAACTGTTTTTT	CASSGTGGATNEKLFF
TRBV12-5	16	once	TRBJ1-1	TRBD1	TGTGCTAGTGGTTTCTATCTGGGACAGGCAGGCACTGAAGCTTTCTTT	CASGFYLGQAGTEAFF
TRBV29-1	12	few	TRBJ2-1	NA	TGCAGCGACCTAAGGTTGGCCCCTGAGCAGTTCTTC	CSDLRLAPEQFF
TRBV4-3	15	NA	TRBJ1-1	NA	TGCGCCAGCAGCCAAGATCTCCGGGGGGCCACTGAAGCTTTCTTT	CASSQDLRGATEAFF
TRBV18	13	few	TRBJ2-1	NA	TGTGCCAGCTCACCGACTGACTCTAGCGAGCAGTTCTTC	CASSPTDSSEQFF
TRBV14	15	NA	TRBJ2-7	TRBD1	TGTGCCAGCAGCCACCCCTGGGAGACAGGGAGCGAGCAGTACTTC	CASSHPWETGSEQYF
TRBV29-1	14	few	TRBJ1-2	NA	TGCAGCGCTCCCTCGGAGGGACTAAGCCATGGCTACACCTTC	CSAPSEGLSHGYTF
TRBV4-2	17	NA	TRBJ2-7	NA	TGTGCCAGCAGCCAAGGCCTTACAGGCCCCTTAACCTACGAGCAGTACTTC	CASSQGLTGPLTYEQYF
TRBV4-1	16	NA	TRBJ2-3	NA	TGCGCCAGCAGCCAACTTAAGGCGGTACGCACAGATACGCAGTATTTT	CASSQLKAVRTDTQYF
TRBV7-2	15	NA	TRBJ2-1	TRBD2	TGTGCCAGCAGCCCAGGACTAGCGGGGGGCTTAGAGCAGTTCTTC	CASSPGLAGGLEQFF
TRBV7-6	15	NA	TRBJ2-5	TRBD1	TGTGCCAGCAGCAGGCCTAGGGGGCTTGGAGAGACCCAGTACTTC	CASSRPRGLGETQYF
TRBV5-6	11	few	TRBJ2-7	NA	TGTGCCAGCAGCTTGGGGTTAGAGCAGTACTTC	CASSLGLEQYF
TRBV5-1	13	NA	TRBJ2-1	NA	TGCGCCAGCAGGTCTCCAACCTACAATGAGCAGTTCTTC	CASRSPTYNEQFF
TRBV2	15	NA	TRBJ2-1	TRBD2	TGTGCCAGCAGGCTTACTAGCGGGGGGGCAGATGAGCAGTTCTTC	CASRLTSGGADEQFF
TRBV6-6	14	NA	TRBJ1-2	NA	TGTGCCAGCAGTTTTGACAGGAAAGGATATGGCTACACCTTC	CASSFDRKGYGYTF
TRBV4-3	14	many	TRBJ2-7	NA	TGCGCCAGCAGCCCGGGAGAAGAGTGGTCTGAGCAGTACTTC	CASSPGEEWSEQYF
TRBV29-1	13	NA	TRBJ2-7	NA	TGCAGCGTTGAAGATCAGGCAGGCTACGAGCAGTACTTC	CSVEDQAGYEQYF
TRBV11-2	16	once	TRBJ1-2	NA	TGTGCCAGCAGCTTACGAGCTTCAGGGGACGACTATGGCTACACCTTC	CASSLRASGDDYGYTF
TRBV7-9	13	NA	TRBJ2-7	NA	TGTGCCAGCAGCTTAGATGCGGAAGGCGAGCAGTACTTC	CASSLDAEGEQYF
TRBV29-1	11	NA	TRBJ1-1	NA	TGCAGCGTGCGCGGAGGCAGTGAAGCTTTCTTT	CSVRGGSEAFF
TRBV7-9	11	NA	TRBJ2-7	NA	TGTGCCAGCAGCTTGGTAAACGAGCAGTACTTC	CASSLVNEQYF
TRBV28	14	few	TRBJ1-4	NA	TGTGCCAGCAGTTTATTTAGGGGCGCCGAAAAACTGTTTTTT	CASSLFRGAEKLFF
TRBV9	16	NA	TRBJ2-3	TRBD2	TGTGCCAGCACCCGTAGTCTAGCGGGGCACTCAGATACGCAGTATTTT	CASTRSLAGHSDTQYF
TRBV9	15	NA	TRBJ2-5	TRBD2	TGTGCCAGCAGCGTAGAAGTAGCGGGGGGAGAGACCCAGTACTTC	CASSVEVAGGETQYF
TRBV29-1	12	few	TRBJ2-1	NA	TGCAGCGTTGTTTGGCTAGCCAATGAGCAGTTCTTC	CSVVWLANEQFF
TRBV11-2	19	NA	TRBJ1-1	TRBD1	TGTGCCAGCAGCTCACGGCCGGAAAAGGGACAGGGGATACGAACTGAAGCTTTCTTT	CASSSRPEKGQGIRTEAFF
TRBV4-3	19	NA	TRBJ2-1	TRBD2	TGCGCCAGCAGCCAAGATTTTCTTGTTGCGGGGGGGCTATCTGGTGAGCAGTTCTTC	CASSQDFLVAGGLSGEQFF
TRBV28	16	NA	TRBJ2-5	NA	TGTGCCAGCAGTCCCAACCTGACGGGACCTCAAGAGACCCAGTACTTC	CASSPNLTGPQETQYF
TRBV4-1	13	NA	TRBJ2-1	NA	TGCGCCAGCAGCCAAGTTGATGGCAATGAGCAGTTCTTC	CASSQVDGNEQFF
TRBV29-1	13	NA	TRBJ2-7	TRBD1	TGCAGCGTTACAGGGGCAGCCTCCTACGAGCAGTACTTC	CSVTGAASYEQYF
TRBV5-1	12	NA	TRBJ2-7	NA	TGCGCCAGCAGCTTCGACGCGTACGAGCAGTACTTC	CASSFDAYEQYF
TRBV9	12	NA	TRBJ2-1	NA	TGTGCCAGCAGCCCCGCGTTTAATGAGCAGTTCTTC	CASSPAFNEQFF
TRBV2	13	few	TRBJ1-2	NA	TGTGCCAGCGTAGGTACAGGCGGTTATGGCTACACCTTC	CASVGTGGYGYTF
TRBV4-2	14	NA	TRBJ2-7	TRBD2	TGTGCCAGCAGCCCGCGGGAGGGGCTGGACGAGCAGTACTTC	CASSPREGLDEQYF